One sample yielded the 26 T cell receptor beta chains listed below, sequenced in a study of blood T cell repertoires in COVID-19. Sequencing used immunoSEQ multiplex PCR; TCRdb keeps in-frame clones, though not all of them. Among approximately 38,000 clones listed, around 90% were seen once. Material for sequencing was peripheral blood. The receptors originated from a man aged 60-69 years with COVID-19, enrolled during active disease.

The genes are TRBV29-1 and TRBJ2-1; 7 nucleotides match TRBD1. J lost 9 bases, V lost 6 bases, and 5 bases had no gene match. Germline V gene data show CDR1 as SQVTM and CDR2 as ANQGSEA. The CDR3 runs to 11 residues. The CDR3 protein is CSVSGGREQFF. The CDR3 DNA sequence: TGCAGCGTCTCAGGGGGTCGTGAGCAGTTCTTC.

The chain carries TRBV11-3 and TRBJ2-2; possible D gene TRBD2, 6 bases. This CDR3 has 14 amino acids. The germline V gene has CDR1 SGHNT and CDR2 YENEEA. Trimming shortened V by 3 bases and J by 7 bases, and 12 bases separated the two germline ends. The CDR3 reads CASSLTGEIGELFF. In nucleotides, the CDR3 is TGTGCCAGCAGCTTGACGGGAGAAATCGGGGAGCTGTTTTTT. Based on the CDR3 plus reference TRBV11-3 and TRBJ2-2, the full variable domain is EAGVVQSPRYKIIEKKQPVAFWCNPISGHNTLYWYLQNLGQGPELLIRYENEEAVDDSQLPKDRFSAERLKGVDSTLKIQPAELGDSAVYLCASSLTGEIGELFFGEGSRLTVL.

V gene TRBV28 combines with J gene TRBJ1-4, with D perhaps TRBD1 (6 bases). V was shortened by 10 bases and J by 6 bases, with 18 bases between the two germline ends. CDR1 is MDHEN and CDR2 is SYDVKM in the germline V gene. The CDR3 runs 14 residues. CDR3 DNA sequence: TGTGCCACGGGGTTGGGGGCTGGGGATGAAAAACTGTTTTTT. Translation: CATGLGAGDEKLFF.

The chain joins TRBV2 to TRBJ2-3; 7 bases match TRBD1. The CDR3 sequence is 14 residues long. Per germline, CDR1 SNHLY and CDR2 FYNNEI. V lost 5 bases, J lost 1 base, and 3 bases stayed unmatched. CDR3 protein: CASSRDSGTDTQYF. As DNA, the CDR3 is TGTGCCAGCAGTCGGGACAGCGGCACAGATACGCAGTATTTT.

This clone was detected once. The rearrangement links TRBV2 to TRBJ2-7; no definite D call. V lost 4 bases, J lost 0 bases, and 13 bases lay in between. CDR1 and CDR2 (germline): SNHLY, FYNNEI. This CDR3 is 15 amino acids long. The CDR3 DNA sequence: TGTGCCAGCAGTGCCCGATATTCCAGCTCCTACGAGCAGTACTTC. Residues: CASSARYSSSYEQYF.

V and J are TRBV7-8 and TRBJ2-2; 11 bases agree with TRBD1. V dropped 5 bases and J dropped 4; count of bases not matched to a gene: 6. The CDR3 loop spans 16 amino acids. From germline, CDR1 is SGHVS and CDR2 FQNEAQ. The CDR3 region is CASSPSGTGGTGELFF. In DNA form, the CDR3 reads TGTGCCAGCAGCCCTTCTGGGACAGGGGGCACCGGGGAGCTGTTTTTT. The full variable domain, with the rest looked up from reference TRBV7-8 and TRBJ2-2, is GAGVSQSPRYKVAKRGQDVALRCDPISGHVSLFWYQQALGQGPEFLTYFQNEAQLDKSGLPSDRFFAERPEGSVSTLKIQRTQQEDSAVYLCASSPSGTGGTGELFFGEGSRLTVL.

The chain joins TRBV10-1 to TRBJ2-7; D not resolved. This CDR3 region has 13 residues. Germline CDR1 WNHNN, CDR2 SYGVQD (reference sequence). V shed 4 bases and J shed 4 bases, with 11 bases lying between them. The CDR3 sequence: CASSGLQFYEQYF. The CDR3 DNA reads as TGCGCCAGCAGTGGTCTGCAGTTTTACGAGCAGTACTTC.

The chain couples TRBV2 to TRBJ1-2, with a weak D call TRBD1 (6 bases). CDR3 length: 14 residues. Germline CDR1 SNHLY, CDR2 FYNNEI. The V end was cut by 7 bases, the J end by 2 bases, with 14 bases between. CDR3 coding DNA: TGTGCCAGCACGGACAGAGTTTTCAACTATGGCTACACCTTC. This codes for CASTDRVFNYGYTF.

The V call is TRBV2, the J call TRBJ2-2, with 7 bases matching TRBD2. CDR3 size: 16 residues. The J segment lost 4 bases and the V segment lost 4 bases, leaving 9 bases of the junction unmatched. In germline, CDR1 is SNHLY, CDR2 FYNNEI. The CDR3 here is CASSGWEGGGTGELFF. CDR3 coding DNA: TGTGCCAGCAGTGGGTGGGAGGGAGGAGGCACCGGGGAGCTGTTTTTT.

CDR3 sequence reads: CASSIGGESTYEQYF. In DNA, the CDR3 is TGTGCCAGTAGTATTGGCGGGGAGTCAACCTACGAGCAGTACTTC. V and J are TRBV19 and TRBJ2-7; D might be TRBD2 (6 bases). The germline CDR1 and CDR2 sequences are LNHDA and SQIVND (reference sequence). The CDR3 is 15 amino acids. The V and J ends lost 3 bases and 2 bases respectively, with 14 bases between them.

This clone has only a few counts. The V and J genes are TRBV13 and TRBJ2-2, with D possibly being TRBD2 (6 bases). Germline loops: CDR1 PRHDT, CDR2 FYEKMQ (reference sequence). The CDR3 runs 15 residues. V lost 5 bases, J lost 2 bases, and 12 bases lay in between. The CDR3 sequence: CASSPNSGNTGELFF. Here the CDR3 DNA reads TGTGCCAGCAGCCCTAATAGCGGAAACACCGGGGAGCTGTTTTTT.

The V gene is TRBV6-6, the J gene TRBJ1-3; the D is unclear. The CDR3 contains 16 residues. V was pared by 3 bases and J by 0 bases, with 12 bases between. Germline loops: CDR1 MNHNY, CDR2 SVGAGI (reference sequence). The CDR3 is CASSYDQASSGNTIYF. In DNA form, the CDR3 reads TGTGCCAGCAGTTATGATCAGGCGAGCTCTGGAAACACCATATATTTT.

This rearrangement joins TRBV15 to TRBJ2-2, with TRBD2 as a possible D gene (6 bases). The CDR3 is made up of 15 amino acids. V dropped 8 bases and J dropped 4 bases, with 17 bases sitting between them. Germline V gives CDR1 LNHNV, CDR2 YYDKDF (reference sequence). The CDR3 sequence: CATPRAPGGTGELFF. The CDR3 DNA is TGTGCCACCCCGAGGGCTCCCGGGGGCACCGGGGAGCTGTTTTTT.

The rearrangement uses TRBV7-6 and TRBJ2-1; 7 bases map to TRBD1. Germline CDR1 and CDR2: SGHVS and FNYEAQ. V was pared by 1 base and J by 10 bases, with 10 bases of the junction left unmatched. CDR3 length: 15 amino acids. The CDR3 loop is CASSLGDRASREQFF. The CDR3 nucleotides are TGTGCCAGCAGCTTAGGTGACAGGGCCTCTCGGGAGCAGTTCTTC.

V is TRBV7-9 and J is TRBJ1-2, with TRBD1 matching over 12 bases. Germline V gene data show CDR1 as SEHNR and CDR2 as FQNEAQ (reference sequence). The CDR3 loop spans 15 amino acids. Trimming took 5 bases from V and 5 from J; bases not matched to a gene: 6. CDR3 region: CASSRDRGQGYGYTF. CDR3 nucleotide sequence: TGTGCCAGCAGCCGGGACAGGGGGCAGGGTTATGGCTACACCTTC.

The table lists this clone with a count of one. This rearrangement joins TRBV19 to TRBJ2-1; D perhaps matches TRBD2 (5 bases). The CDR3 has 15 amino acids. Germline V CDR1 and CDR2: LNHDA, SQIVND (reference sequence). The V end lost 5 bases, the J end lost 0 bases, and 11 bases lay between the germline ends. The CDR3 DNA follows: TGTGCCAGTAGTCTATGGACTCGCTCCTACAATGAGCAGTTCTTC. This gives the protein CASSLWTRSYNEQFF.

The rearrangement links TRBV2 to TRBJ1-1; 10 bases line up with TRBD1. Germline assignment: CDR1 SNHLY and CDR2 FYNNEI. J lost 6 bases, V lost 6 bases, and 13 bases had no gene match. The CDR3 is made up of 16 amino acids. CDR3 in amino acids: CASRDLAGTGVSEAFF. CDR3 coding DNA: TGTGCCAGCAGAGACCTAGCCGGGACAGGGGTTTCTGAAGCTTTCTTT.

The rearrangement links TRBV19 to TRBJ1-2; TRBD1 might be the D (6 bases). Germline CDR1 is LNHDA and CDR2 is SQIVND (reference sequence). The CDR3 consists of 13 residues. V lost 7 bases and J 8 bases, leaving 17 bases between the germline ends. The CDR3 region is CASTGQTNSGYTF. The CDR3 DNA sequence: TGTGCCAGTACGGGACAAACGAATAGCGGCTACACCTTC.

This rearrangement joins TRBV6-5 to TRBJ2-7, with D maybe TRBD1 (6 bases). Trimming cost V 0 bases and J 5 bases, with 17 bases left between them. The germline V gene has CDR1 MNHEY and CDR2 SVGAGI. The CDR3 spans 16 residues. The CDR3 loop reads CASSYSATGTIDEQYF. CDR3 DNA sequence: TGTGCCAGCAGTTACTCAGCCACCGGGACAATCGACGAGCAGTACTTC.

Here the CDR3 DNA reads TGCGCCAGCAGCCCCCCCTCCAGGGGGGTGGCAAGACAGCCCCAGCATTTT. Translation gives CASSPPSRGVARQPQHF. The chain couples TRBV4-1 to TRBJ1-5; TRBD1 agrees at 7 bases. The germline gives CDR1 MGHRA, CDR2 YSYEKL. The length of the CDR3 is 17 residues. The V segment lost 4 bases and the J segment 7 bases; nucleotides outside the gene matches: 16.

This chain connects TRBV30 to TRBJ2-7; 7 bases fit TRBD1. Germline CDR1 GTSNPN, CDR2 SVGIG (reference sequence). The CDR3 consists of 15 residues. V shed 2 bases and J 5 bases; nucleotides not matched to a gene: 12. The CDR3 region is CAWSPGTVPTDEQYF. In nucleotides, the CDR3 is TGTGCCTGGAGTCCCGGGACAGTCCCTACAGACGAGCAGTACTTC.

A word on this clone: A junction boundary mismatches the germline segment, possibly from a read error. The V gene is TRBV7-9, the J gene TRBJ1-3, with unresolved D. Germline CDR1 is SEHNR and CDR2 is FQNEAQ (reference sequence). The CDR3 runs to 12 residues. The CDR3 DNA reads TGTGCCAGCAGCCCGACTGGAGACACCATATATTTT. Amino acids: CASSPTGDTIYF.

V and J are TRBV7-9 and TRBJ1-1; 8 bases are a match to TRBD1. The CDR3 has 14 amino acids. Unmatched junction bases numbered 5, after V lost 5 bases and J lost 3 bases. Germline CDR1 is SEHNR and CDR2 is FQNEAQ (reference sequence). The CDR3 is CASSPGGRDTEAFF. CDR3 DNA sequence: TGTGCCAGCAGCCCAGGGGGCCGGGACACTGAAGCTTTCTTT.

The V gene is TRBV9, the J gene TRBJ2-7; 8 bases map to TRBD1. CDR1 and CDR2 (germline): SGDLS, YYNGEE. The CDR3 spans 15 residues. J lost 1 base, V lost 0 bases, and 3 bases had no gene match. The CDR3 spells CASSVGGTGSYEQYF. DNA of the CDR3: TGTGCCAGCAGCGTAGGGGGGACAGGTTCCTACGAGCAGTACTTC.

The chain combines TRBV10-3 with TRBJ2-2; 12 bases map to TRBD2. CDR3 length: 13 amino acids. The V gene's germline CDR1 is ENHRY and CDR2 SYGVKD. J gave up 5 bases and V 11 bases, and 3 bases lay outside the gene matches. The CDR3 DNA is TGTGCCTCCGGGACTAGCGGGACCGGGGAGCTGTTTTTT. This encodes CASGTSGTGELFF.

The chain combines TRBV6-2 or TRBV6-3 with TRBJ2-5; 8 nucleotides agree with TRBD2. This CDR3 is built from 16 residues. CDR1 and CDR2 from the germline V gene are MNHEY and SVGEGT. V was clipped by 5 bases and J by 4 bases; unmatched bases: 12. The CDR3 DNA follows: TGTGCCAGCAGTGGCCTGTCATCCGGGAGGGGAGAGACCCAGTACTTC. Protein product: CASSGLSSGRGETQYF.